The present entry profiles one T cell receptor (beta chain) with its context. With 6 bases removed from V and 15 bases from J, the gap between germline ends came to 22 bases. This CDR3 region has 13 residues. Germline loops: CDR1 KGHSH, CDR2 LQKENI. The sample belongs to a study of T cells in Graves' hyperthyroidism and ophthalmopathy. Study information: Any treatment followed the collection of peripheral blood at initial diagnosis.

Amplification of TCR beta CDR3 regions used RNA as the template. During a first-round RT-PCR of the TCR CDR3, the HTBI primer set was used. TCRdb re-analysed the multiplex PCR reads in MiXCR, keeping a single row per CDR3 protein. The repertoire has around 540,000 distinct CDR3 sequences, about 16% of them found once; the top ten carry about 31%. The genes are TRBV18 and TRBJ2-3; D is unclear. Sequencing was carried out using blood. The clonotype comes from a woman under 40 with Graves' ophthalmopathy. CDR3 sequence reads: CASSEQENRVPYF. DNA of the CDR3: TGTGCCAGCTCCGAACAAGAGAATCGAGTCCCTTATTTT.